The 5 T cell receptor beta chains in this list originate from one sample, sequenced in a study of T cells in Graves' hyperthyroidism and ophthalmopathy. RNA transcripts provided the source from which TCR beta CDR3 regions were amplified. HTBI primers drove first-round RT-PCR of the TCR CDR3. TCRdb reprocessed the multiplex PCR reads via MiXCR and lists one record per CDR3 protein. The table lists 400,000 to 500,000 distinct CDR3 sequences, about 15% of them singletons. What was sequenced was blood. These receptors originate from a man between 18 and 29 years old with Graves' ophthalmopathy.

This clonotype was seen at least ten times. The chain has TRBV6-1 and TRBJ1-5; no clear D. Germline V CDR1 and CDR2: MNHNS, SASEGT. Trimming removed 5 bases from V and 6 bases from J, with 14 bases in between. This CDR3 spans 14 amino acids. The CDR3, as DNA: TGTGCCAGCAGTTTCGAAAGGAAGACTCAGCCCCAGCATTTT. This gives the protein CASSFERKTQPQHF.

This clonotype has just a few counts. The chain recombines TRBV27 with TRBJ2-3; TRBD2 might be the D (5 bases). The V end lost 4 bases, the J end lost 9 bases, and 17 bases lay between the germline ends. In germline, CDR1 is MNHEY, CDR2 SMNVEV (reference sequence). This CDR3 region has 14 residues. In nucleotides, the CDR3 is TGTGCCAGCAGTTCCTTGACGGGGAGAGAAACGCAGTATTTT. Translating it yields CASSSLTGRETQYF.

V gene TRBV5-1 combines with J gene TRBJ2-3; 12 positions agree with TRBD2. Germline lookup yields CDR1 SGHRS and CDR2 YFSETQ. The CDR3 sequence is 15 residues long. Losses at the gene ends were 4 bases for V and 4 bases for J; bases not matched to a gene: 4. The DNA for the CDR3 is TGCGCCAGCAGCCGGGCTAGCGGGAGGGCAGATACGCAGTATTTT. This codes for CASSRASGRADTQYF.

The genes are TRBV5-1 and TRBJ1-5; tentative D call: TRBD1 (6 bases). The CDR3 length is 15 residues. Trimming stripped 1 base from V and 7 bases from J, with 15 bases between. Looked up from germline, CDR1 is SGHRS and CDR2 is YFSETQ. Here the CDR3 DNA reads TGCGCCAGCAGCTTGTATTCTGGGGGGGGCCAGCCCCAGCATTTT. Translation gives CASSLYSGGGQPQHF.

In this sample, this clonotype turned up many times. The chain combines TRBV13 with TRBJ2-7; 13 nucleotides align to TRBD2. Losses at the gene ends were 1 base for V and 2 bases for J; bases not matched to a gene: 8. Germline V CDR1 and CDR2: PRHDT, FYEKMQ (reference sequence). The CDR3 has 18 amino acids. The DNA for the CDR3 is TGTGCCAGCAGCTTAGCCGGGACTAGCGGGGTCGATGCCTACGAGCAGTACTTC. Translated, it gives CASSLAGTSGVDAYEQYF.